This T cell receptor beta chain emerged from a study of T cells in Graves' hyperthyroidism and ophthalmopathy. Fresh peripheral blood, approximately 10 ml, yielded the PBMCs. Template material for amplifying TCR beta CDR3 regions consisted of RNA transcripts. HTBI primers were the set used in a first-round RT-PCR of the TCR CDR3. TCRdb itself ran the multiplex PCR reads through MiXCR, one entry per CDR3 protein. The sample has hundreds of thousands of distinct CDR3 sequences, 16% seen once. Germline V gene sequence: CDR1 SGHAT, CDR2 FQDESV (reference sequence). The CDR3 is 15 amino acids. Trimming stripped 6 bases from V and 3 bases from J, with 14 bases between. This clonotype has ten or more counts. Its specificity is unknown. Study-wide results and caveats: Ophthalmopathy prediction by the model preceded onset by a median approximately six months. The majority of expanded thyroid clonotypes above 0.001 also appeared in blood.

This clonotype was sampled from a woman between 18 and 30 years old with Graves' ophthalmopathy. The specimen was blood. The chain has TRBV11-1 and TRBJ2-2; D might be TRBD2 (5 bases). The CDR3 protein is CASSFLASDTGELFF. In DNA, the CDR3 is TGTGCCAGCAGTTTTCTAGCTTCGGACACCGGGGAGCTGTTTTTT.